These 10 T cell receptor beta chains came from one sample sequenced in a study of T-cell reconstitution after alpha-beta-depleted transplantation in children. Library preparation (for TCRbeta) was performed with unique molecular identifiers. TCRdb analysed the PCR reads with MiXCR anew, one entry per CDR3 protein. The sample shows some 200,000 distinct CDR3 sequences, approximately 8.4% of them seen only once. The sequences come from PBMCs, mostly from graft donor cells, collected 360 days after TCRalphabeta/CD19-depleted stem cell transplant. The receptors were gathered from a male patient under 10 years old who had a stem cell transplant for acute myeloid leukemia, so the T cells may come from the graft donor.

This chain joins TRBV10-3 and TRBJ2-7; 8 bases are a match to TRBD2. The CDR3 extends over 16 amino acids. The germline CDR1 and CDR2 sequences are ENHRY and SYGVKD. V shed 6 bases and J 2 bases; nucleotides not matched to a gene: 12. CDR3 DNA: TGTGCCATCAGCGGTCGACTAGCGAGAGGGGCCTACGAGCAGTACTTC. Its translation: CAISGRLARGAYEQYF.

This clonotype appeared a few times. This sequence joins TRBV7-2 and TRBJ2-4; a possible D gene is TRBD1 (5 bases). V gave up 5 bases and J gave up 0 bases, with 23 bases separating them. Germline V lookup: CDR1 SGHTA, CDR2 FQGNSA. The CDR3 spans 19 residues. DNA of the CDR3: TGTGCCAGCAGCCTAGGGTTCTGGACAACAACTATAGCCAAAAACATTCAGTACTTC. Translated: CASSLGFWTTTIAKNIQYF.

As to this clonotype: A much larger clone lies one base from this, so it may be a read error. CDR3 coding DNA: TGTGCCAGCAGCTTAGACGCAGGCACAGATACGGAGTATTTT. Protein product: CASSLDAGTDTEYF. The rearrangement links TRBV7-2 to TRBJ2-3; unclear D gene. Germline CDR1 and CDR2: SGHTA and FQGNSA. The length of the CDR3 is 14 residues. The full variable domain, in which reference TRBV7-2 and TRBJ2-3 provide the parts outside the CDR3, is GAGVSQSPSNKVTEKGKDVELRCDPISGHTALYWYRQSLGQGLEFLIYFQGNSAPDKSGLPSDRFSAERTGGSVSTLTIQRTQQEDSAVYLCASSLDAGTDTEYFGPGTRLTVL.

The chain has TRBV15 and TRBJ2-5; D call uncertain. Germline loops: CDR1 LNHNV, CDR2 YYDKDF (reference sequence). The CDR3 contains 12 residues. Deletions cut 1 base from V and 8 bases from J, with 8 bases between. The CDR3 spells CATSRVGNTQYF. The CDR3 coding sequence is TGTGCCACCAGCAGAGTTGGGAATACCCAGTACTTC.

This clonotype was detected only a few times. V and J are TRBV15 and TRBJ2-7; 9 bases fit TRBD1. The CDR3 consists of 16 residues. Germline V lookup: CDR1 LNHNV, CDR2 YYDKDF (reference sequence). With 2 bases clipped from V and 2 bases from J, the junction kept 7 bases outside the gene matches. The CDR3: CATSRLSGTGPYEQYV. CDR3 in DNA: TGTGCCACCAGCAGACTATCCGGGACAGGGCCCTACGAGCAGTACGTC.

This clonotype came up many times. The chain has TRBV10-3 and TRBJ2-1; 7 nucleotides match TRBD2. Germline V gene lookup returns CDR1 ENHRY and CDR2 SYGVKD. The CDR3 sequence is 14 residues long. V lost 3 bases, J lost 6 bases, and 5 bases stayed unmatched. Here the CDR3 DNA reads TGTGCCATCAGTGAACAGCGGGGACGCAATGAGCAGTTCTTC. It is translated as CAISEQRGRNEQFF.

This chain connects TRBV23-1 to TRBJ2-1; no clear D gene. TRBV23-1 is an open reading frame whose function is uncertain. V was clipped by 10 bases and J by 12 bases, with 13 bases between them. The CDR3 contains 10 residues. The CDR3 protein is CATNHSGQFF. DNA of the CDR3: TGCGCCACCAACCACTCTGGGCAGTTCTTC.

This clonotype came up a few times. The chain couples TRBV15 to TRBJ2-1, with 7 bases lining up with TRBD2. The germline gives CDR1 LNHNV, CDR2 YYDKDF (reference sequence). The junction had 12 bases not matched to a gene; V was cut back by 3 bases and J by 4 bases. The CDR3 runs 17 residues. CDR3 residues: CATSRDLLAAAYNEQFF. CDR3 bases: TGTGCCACCAGCAGGGACCTTCTAGCGGCAGCGTACAATGAGCAGTTCTTC.

This clonotype has just a few counts. V usage is TRBV7-9 and J usage is TRBJ2-7, with D unresolved. The germline V gene encodes CDR1 SEHNR and CDR2 FQNEAQ (reference sequence). This CDR3 is built from 13 residues. V shed 5 bases and J shed 4 bases, with 12 bases lying between them. The CDR3 nucleotides are TGTGCCAGCAGCCCCGACACCACATACGAGCAGTACGTC. This gives the protein CASSPDTTYEQYV.

This clonotype was observed many times. The chain links TRBV7-6 to TRBJ1-6; 10 bases line up with TRBD1. Looked up from germline, CDR1 is SGHVS and CDR2 is FNYEAQ. The CDR3 spans 14 residues. The ends lost 5 bases at V and 8 bases at J; junction bases unmatched: 3. This CDR3 reads CASSPGQGDSPLHF. Written as DNA, the CDR3 is TGTGCCAGCAGCCCCGGACAGGGGGATTCACCCCTCCACTTT.